This T cell receptor (beta chain) emerged from a study of blood T cells in healthy people across ages (dated by TCRdb to between 2014 and 2016). The study in broad terms: Template switching captured roughly one uniquely barcoded TCR beta cDNA molecule per two T cells in model experiments. Using deep sequencing normalized with unique cDNA molecular identifiers, the study measured how TCR beta repertoire diversity changes with age. Donors were grouped into four age groups: young (average 16 years), middle-aged (around 39), aged (around 62) and long-lived (just over 80). The study analyzed two additional independent replicas of 1 million unique cDNA reads from the same blood draw for two donors, one aged 18 to 30 and one aged 80 or older. Broad study findings and their caveats: Estimates of total diversity based on one million sequenced T cells were considered lower bounds and underestimates. Because the CMV infection status of the donors was unknown, age-related changes in expanded clonotypes may potentially have been confounded. Compared with the aged group, the long-lived group had more naive CD4+ T cells, fewer expanded clones and increased TCR diversity, suggesting age selection. The percentage of naive T cells measured by flow cytometry correlated strongly with observed TCR beta diversity. As age increased, observed TCR beta diversity per million T cells dropped in a roughly linear way, and a significant reduction was already evident by age 40. Since profiling was done on bulk unsorted PBMCs, naive and antigen-experienced compartments could not be conclusively compared.

To note about this clonotype: Its specific antigen is unknown. At one of its ends the junction is not consistent with the germline gene, which may arise from a read error.

The protocol used for the library was 5' RACE. TCRdb records Illumina HiSeq 2500 as the sequencer. A second PCR of about 6 to 12 cycles was performed with a sample-barcoded 5' primer and a J-beta primer mix. Each TCR beta cDNA molecule received a unique molecular identifier from a template-switch 5' adaptor carrying 12 random nucleotides. Each sample yielded at least 2.5 million CDR3-containing paired-end reads. First-strand cDNA was synthesized from all RNA with the Mint cDNA synthesis kit, primed by a TRBC-specific oligonucleotide. All cDNA was treated with uracil-DNA glycosylase and then went through a first 18-cycle PCR with the universal primers M1SS and BC2_uni_R. The paper's data handling went like this. Each sample was normalized by randomly selecting 1 million high-quality reads, each carrying a distinct molecular identifier. Reads with shared molecular identifiers were discarded instead of being binned into consensus sequences. CDR3 identification, clonotype clustering and error correction used MiTCR with a Q25 quality threshold and the strictest error-elimination algorithm. A nonparametric unseen species model with Euler transformation was used to estimate lower-bound total TCR beta diversity. TCRdb applied fastp at Q25 and MiXCR to the public reads, then kept only in-frame beta chains. Rows matching on CDR3 protein sequence are summarized as one entry with the most common DNA and genes. What appears here as the V and J calls and clone size reflects TCRdb's work, not the paper's. The sample records roughly 550,000 distinct CDR3 sequences, 24% of which are singletons. The top ten clones comprise 8.7% of the sample.

The CDR3 has 13 amino acids, counting the end cysteine and phenylalanine. The sequence is cut down to CDR3 DNA, 39 bases in frame from base 1. CDR1 LNHNV and CDR2 YYDKDF are derived from the germline V gene (reference sequence). Donors were a few dozen systemically healthy Caucasian individuals from Russia aged roughly 6 to 95 years. Each donor gave 8.5 to 10 milliliters of peripheral blood, collected into EDTA-treated Vacutainer tubes. Ficoll-Paque density-gradient centrifugation was used to isolate PBMCs, with at least 6.5 million per sample. Total RNA, at least 6 micrograms per sample, was extracted from PBMCs with Trizol reagent. The percentages of naive CD45RAhigh/CD27high T cells were determined by flow cytometry on a PBMC aliquot from every donor. This sample was shared with a second study, whose subject was T cells of mothers and their children. That second publication adds: Nine systemically healthy Caucasian individuals served as donors, namely three mothers together with their six children. cDNA synthesis consumed the entire amount of extracted RNA, loaded at 1.5 ug RNA in each 15 ul reaction. Sample barcodes and 2-4 random nucleotides were added via the M1S primer in the second PCR. More than 8.5 million TCR beta CDR3 reads were obtained from each mother, and 2.5 million to 3 million reads were obtained from each child. Thymic selection shapes the output of TCR recombination in a similar way in related and unrelated pairs, and inherited differences have a minor effect. Normalized repertoire overlap was always found to be slightly, but never significantly, higher in related mother-child pairs than in unrelated mother-child pairs. No persistent microchimeric T cell clones were detected, at a sensitivity of roughly 99 clones per million clonotypes. To look for features that set related mother-child pairs apart from unrelated individuals, the researchers ran deep NGS to compare the TCR beta repertoires of mothers and children. On average, the children were roughly 11 +/- 4 years old, while the mothers were around 42 +/- 4 years old. Libraries were sequenced on Illumina HiSeq 2000 with 100+100 nt paired-end reads after adapter ligation with NEBNext reagents. To prevent cross-contamination, the mother and child libraries were prepared one month apart and sequenced in separate runs. Between roughly 500,000 and 2,300,000 distinct TCR beta clonotypes were identified per donor. Naive TCR beta clonotypes were estimated from low-frequency clonotypes matched to each donor's FACS-determined naive share, without sorting.

The sequence was obtained from a boy aged 10-17 years in good health. Sequencing was done on a sample of blood. This receptor chain uses TRBV15 and TRBJ2-3, and 7 bases in between align with TRBD2. Here is the DNA: TGTGCCACCAGCAGAAGGGGACTACCAGTCCGGTGTTTT. Its protein product is CATSRRGLPVRCF. The CDR3, completed at both ends by the reference TRBV15 and TRBJ2-3 genes, gives the full variable domain DAMVIQNPRYQVTQFGKPVTLSCSQTLNHNVMYWYQQKSSQAPKLLFHYYDKDFNNEADTPDNFQSRRPNTSFCFLDIRSPGLGDTAMYLCATSRRGLPVRCFGPGTRLTVL.